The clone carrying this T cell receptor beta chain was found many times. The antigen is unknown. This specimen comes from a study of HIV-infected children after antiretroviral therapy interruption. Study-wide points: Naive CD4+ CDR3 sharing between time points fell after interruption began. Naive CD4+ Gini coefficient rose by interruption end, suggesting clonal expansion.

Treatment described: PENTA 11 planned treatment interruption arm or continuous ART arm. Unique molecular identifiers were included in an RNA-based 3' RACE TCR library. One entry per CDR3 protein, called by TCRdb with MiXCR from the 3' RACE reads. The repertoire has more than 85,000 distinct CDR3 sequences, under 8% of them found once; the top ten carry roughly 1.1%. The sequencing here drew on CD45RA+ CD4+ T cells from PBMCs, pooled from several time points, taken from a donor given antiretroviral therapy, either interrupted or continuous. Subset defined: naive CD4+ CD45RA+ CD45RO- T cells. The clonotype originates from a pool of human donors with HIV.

The CDR3 reads CSASGQGGSPLHF. The CDR3 DNA reads as TGCAGTGCCTCAGGACAGGGTGGATCACCCCTCCACTTT. This sequence joins TRBV20-1 and TRBJ1-6; 8 bases are shared with TRBD1. Germline V gene sequence: CDR1 DFQATT, CDR2 SNEGSKA (reference sequence). With V trimmed by 6 bases and J by 10 bases, 8 bases remained unmatched. This CDR3 spans 13 amino acids.